This TCR beta chain was sequenced during a study of CD8 T cells in Susac syndrome. The CDR3 length is 16 residues. The V gene end was trimmed by 6 bases and the J gene end by 7 bases; junction bases not matched to a gene: 12. Germline V lookup: CDR1 MGHRA, CDR2 YSYEKL. RNA totalling roughly 0.45 to 1 ug underwent reverse transcription with random hexamers. The TCR beta CDR3 was amplified by immunoSEQ multiplex PCR across 54 Vbeta, 13 Jbeta. TCRdb re-called the immunoSEQ multiplex PCR reads through MiXCR, storing one row per CDR3 protein. The sample records just over 300,000 distinct CDR3 sequences, 90% to 95% being singletons.

The V and J genes are TRBV4-1 and TRBJ2-1; the match to TRBD2 covers 10 bases. The origin of this receptor is a human donor with multiple sclerosis. The sample comprised CD4+ T cells from PBMCs. The CDR3, as DNA: TGCGCCAGCAGTCGCCTAGCGGGAGTGGGGGGGAATGAGCAGTTCTTC. It encodes CASSRLAGVGGNEQFF.